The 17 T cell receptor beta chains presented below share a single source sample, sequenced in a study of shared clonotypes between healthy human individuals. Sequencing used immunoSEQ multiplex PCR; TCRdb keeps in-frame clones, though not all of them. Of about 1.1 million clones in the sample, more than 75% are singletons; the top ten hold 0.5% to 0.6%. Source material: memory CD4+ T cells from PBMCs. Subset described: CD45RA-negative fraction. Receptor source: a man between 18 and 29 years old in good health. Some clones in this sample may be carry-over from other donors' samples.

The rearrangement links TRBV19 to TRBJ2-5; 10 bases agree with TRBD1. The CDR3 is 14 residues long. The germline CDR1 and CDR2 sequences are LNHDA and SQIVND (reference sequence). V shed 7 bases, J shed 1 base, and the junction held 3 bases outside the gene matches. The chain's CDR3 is CASKRDRGQETQYF. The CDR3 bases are TGTGCCAGTAAGAGGGACAGGGGCCAAGAGACCCAGTACTTC.

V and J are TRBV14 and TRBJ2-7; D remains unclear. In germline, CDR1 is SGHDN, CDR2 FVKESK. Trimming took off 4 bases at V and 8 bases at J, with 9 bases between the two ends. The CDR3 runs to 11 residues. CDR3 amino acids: CASSLLVKQYF. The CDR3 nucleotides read TGTGCCAGCAGCCTGTTAGTCAAGCAGTACTTC.

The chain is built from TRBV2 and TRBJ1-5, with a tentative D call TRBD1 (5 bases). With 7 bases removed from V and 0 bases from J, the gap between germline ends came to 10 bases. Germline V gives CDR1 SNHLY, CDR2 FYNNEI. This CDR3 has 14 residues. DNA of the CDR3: TGTGCCAGCAACCTCAGGGCTAGCAATCAGCCCCAGCATTTT. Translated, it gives CASNLRASNQPQHF.

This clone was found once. CDR3 nucleotides: TGTGCCAGCAGCTTAAATCAGAACCCGAGCACTGAAGCTTTCTTT. Encoded protein: CASSLNQNPSTEAFF. The rearrangement joins TRBV7-9 to TRBJ1-1; D uncertain. V lost 2 bases and J lost 4, with 14 bases in between. Germline values: CDR1 SEHNR, CDR2 FQNEAQ (reference sequence). The CDR3 length is 15 residues.

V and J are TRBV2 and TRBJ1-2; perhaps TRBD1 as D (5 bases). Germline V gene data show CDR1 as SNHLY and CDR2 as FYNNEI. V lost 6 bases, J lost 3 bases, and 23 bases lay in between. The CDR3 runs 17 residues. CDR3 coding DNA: TGTGCCAGCAGGGTAATCGGGACTCGCAGGACTGACTATGGCTACACCTTC. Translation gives CASRVIGTRRTDYGYTF.

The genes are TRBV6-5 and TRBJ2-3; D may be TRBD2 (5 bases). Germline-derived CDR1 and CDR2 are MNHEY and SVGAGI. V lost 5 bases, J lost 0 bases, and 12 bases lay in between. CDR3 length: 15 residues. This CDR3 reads CASSPSFYSTDTQYF. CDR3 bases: TGTGCCAGCAGTCCTAGCTTCTACAGCACAGATACGCAGTATTTT.

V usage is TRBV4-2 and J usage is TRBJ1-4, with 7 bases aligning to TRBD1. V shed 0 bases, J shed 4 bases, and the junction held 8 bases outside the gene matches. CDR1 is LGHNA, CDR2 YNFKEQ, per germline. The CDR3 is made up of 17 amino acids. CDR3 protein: CASSQEAQGGFNEKLFF. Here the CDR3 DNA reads TGTGCCAGCAGCCAAGAGGCGCAGGGGGGGTTTAATGAAAAACTGTTTTTT.

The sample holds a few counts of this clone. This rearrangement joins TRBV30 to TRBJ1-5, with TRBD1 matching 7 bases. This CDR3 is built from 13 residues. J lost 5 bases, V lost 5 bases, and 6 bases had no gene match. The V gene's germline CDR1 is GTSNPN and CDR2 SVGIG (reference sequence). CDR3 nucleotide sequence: TGTGCCTGGTCCACAGGGGCCGATCAGCCCCAGCATTTT. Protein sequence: CAWSTGADQPQHF.

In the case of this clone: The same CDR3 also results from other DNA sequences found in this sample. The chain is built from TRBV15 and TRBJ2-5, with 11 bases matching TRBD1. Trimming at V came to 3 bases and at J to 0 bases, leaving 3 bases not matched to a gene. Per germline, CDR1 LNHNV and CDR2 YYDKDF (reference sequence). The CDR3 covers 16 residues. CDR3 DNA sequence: TGTGCCACCAGCAGGGGGACAGGGGGGTACCAAGAGACCCAGTACTTC. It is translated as CATSRGTGGYQETQYF.

The CDR3 sequence is CASSSPGQGIQTQYF. The CDR3 nucleotides are TGTGCCAGCAGTTCACCGGGACAGGGCATTCAGACCCAGTACTTC. This chain links TRBV28 with TRBJ2-5; the match to TRBD1 covers 9 bases. Germline assignment: CDR1 MDHEN and CDR2 SYDVKM. V gave up 4 bases and J gave up 6 bases; unmatched junction bases: 9. The CDR3 length is 15 residues.

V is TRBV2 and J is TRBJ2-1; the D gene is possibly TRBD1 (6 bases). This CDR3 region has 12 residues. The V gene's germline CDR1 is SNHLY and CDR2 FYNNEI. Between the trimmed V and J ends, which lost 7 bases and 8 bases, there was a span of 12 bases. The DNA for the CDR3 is TGTGCCAGCAACAGGGCAGTAGATGAGCAGTTCTTC. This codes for CASNRAVDEQFF.

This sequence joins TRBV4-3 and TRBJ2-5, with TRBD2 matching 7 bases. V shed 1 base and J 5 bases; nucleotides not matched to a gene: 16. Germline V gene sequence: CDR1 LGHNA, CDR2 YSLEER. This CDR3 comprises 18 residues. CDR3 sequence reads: CASSQGWGRPGAGETQYF. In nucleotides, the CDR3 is TGCGCCAGCAGCCAAGGTTGGGGACGCCCAGGAGCGGGGGAGACCCAGTACTTC.

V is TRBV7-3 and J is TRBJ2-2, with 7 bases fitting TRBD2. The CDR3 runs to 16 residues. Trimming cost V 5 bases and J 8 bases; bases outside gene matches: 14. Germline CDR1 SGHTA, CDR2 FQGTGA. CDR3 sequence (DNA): TGTGCCAGCAGCCCTTCGACTAGCAACAGTTTTGGGGAGCTGTTTTTT. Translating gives CASSPSTSNSFGELFF. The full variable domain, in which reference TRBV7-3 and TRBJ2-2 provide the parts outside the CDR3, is GAGVSQTPSNKVTEKGKYVELRCDPISGHTALYWYRQSLGQGPEFLIYFQGTGAADDSGLPNDRFFAVRPEGSVSTLKIQRTERGDSAVYLCASSPSTSNSFGELFFGEGSRLTVL.

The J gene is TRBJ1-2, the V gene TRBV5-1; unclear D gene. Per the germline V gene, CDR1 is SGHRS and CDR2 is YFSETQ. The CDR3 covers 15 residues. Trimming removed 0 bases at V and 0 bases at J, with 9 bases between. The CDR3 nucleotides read TGCGCCAGCAGCTTGGAGACTTTAGCTAACTATGGCTACACCTTC. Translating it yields CASSLETLANYGYTF.

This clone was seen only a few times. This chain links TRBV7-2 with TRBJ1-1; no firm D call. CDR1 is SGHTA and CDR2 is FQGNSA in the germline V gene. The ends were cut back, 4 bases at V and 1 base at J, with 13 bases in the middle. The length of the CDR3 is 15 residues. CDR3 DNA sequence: TGTGCCAGCAGCTCAATCGGCGGTACGAACACTGAAGCTTTCTTT. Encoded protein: CASSSIGGTNTEAFF.

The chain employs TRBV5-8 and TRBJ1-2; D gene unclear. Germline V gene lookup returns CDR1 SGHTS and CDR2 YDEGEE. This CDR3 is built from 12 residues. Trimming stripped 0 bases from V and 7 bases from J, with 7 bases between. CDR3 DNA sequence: TGTGCCAGCAGCTTGGTGCAGGCTGGCTACACCTTC. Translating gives CASSLVQAGYTF.

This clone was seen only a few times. The CDR3 reads CASSVGLAGVGETQYF. The DNA for the CDR3 is TGTGCCAGCAGCGTAGGACTAGCGGGAGTCGGAGAGACCCAGTACTTC. The V call is TRBV11-2, the J call TRBJ2-5; 13 bases match TRBD2. The CDR3 is 16 amino acids. The germline V gene encodes CDR1 SGHAT and CDR2 FQNNGV. V trimming: 5 bases; J trimming: 4 bases; junction bases outside the gene matches: 7.